The entry below gives a single T cell receptor beta chain sequence along with its context. Its matching antigen is unknown. Data came from immunoSEQ multiplex PCR; TCRdb stores just in-frame clones and leaves some out. This sample yields approximately 170,000 clones, of which 80% to 90% are seen a single time; 6.9% belongs to the top ten. The data originate from a study of T cell responses to AZD1222 COVID-19 vaccine. Whole-study context: Second doses that came at about 4 or about 12 weeks were put together. The study's findings and limits: Close to half of all spike-specific TCRs reportedly target regions of the variants that are unmutated. The number of AZD1222 recipients seropositive at baseline was only 5 to 7.

Germline V gene data show CDR1 as LNHDA and CDR2 as SQIVND (reference sequence). This CDR3 is built from 13 residues. J lost 5 bases, V lost 9 bases, and 6 bases had no gene match. This chain connects TRBV19 to TRBJ2-2, with 7 bases lining up with TRBD2. Sequencing was performed on peripheral blood, taken on day 0 of AZD1222 vaccination. The TCR was taken from an adult in good health. The CDR3 sequence: CASRRAGTGELFF. The CDR3 nucleotides are TGTGCCAGCAGGAGAGCGGGGACCGGGGAGCTGTTTTTT. The variable domain in full, completed from reference TRBV19 and TRBJ2-2, reads DGGITQSPKYLFRKEGQNVTLSCEQNLNHDAMYWYRQDPGQGLRLIYYSQIVNDFQKGDIAEGYSVSREKKESFPLTVTSAQKNPTAFYLCASRRAGTGELFFGEGSRLTVL.